The rows below give T cell receptor beta chains drawn from one sample of a study of cytomegalovirus exposure and HLA in healthy donors. Generated by immunoSEQ multiplex PCR, the TCRdb table keeps only in-frame clones and is missing some. The sample carries 130,000 to 150,000 clones, 60% to 80% recorded once. Sequencing input: PBMCs. All receptors come from a male donor in good health and CMV-seronegative. The CDR3 runs from the conserved cysteine through the conserved F or W. Each record gives: D gene, V gene, J gene, CDR3 protein. The D gene is left open where the match is weak.

>-|TRBV5-4|TRBJ2-2
CASSSQGTTGELFF
>TRBD1|TRBV7-2|TRBJ2-2
CASSPRTGSSTGELFF
>TRBD2|TRBV5-1|TRBJ2-5
CASRRTSGGAGGETQYF
>-|TRBV30|TRBJ2-7
CAWSVGPFLLPSYEQYF
>-|TRBV19|TRBJ2-7
CASSQGLITYEQYF
>TRBD1|TRBV5-1|TRBJ1-1
CASNPGQLLNTEAFF
>TRBD2|TRBV19|TRBJ2-5
CASSSGASGQETQYF
>-|TRBV9|TRBJ2-5
CASSRGFEETQYF
>TRBD2|TRBV6-5|TRBJ2-7
CASTPLAGAAEQYF
>-|TRBV19|TRBJ2-2
CASSTPRVTTGELFF
>-|TRBV6-5|TRBJ1-5
CASSLDSSNQPQHF
>TRBD2|TRBV13|TRBJ2-5
CASSFLAGGPTRETQYF
>-|TRBV5-1|TRBJ2-1
CASTIFGSGEDTGQFF
>TRBD1|TRBV9|TRBJ2-2
CASSPPPMTGIDTGELFF
>-|TRBV11-2|TRBJ1-3
CASSQRFAANTIYF
>TRBD1|TRBV18|TRBJ1-2
CASSEAQTGESYTF
>TRBD1|TRBV7-8|TRBJ1-4
CASRGQNNEKLFF
>-|TRBV4-1|TRBJ2-1
CASSYYRLNEQFF
>-|TRBV5-4|TRBJ1-2
CASSPTGIYGYTF
>-|TRBV30|TRBJ1-1
CAWSVGRGNTEAFF
>-|TRBV7-6|TRBJ2-3
CASSSRQAVADTQYF
>TRBD2|TRBV4-3|TRBJ2-3
CASSPGTSVVLTQYF
>-|TRBV27|TRBJ1-2
CASTFLGRTAYTF
>-|TRBV9|TRBJ1-5
CASSGTGSNQPQHF
>TRBD1|TRBV7-9|TRBJ1-4
CASSQGQINEKLFF
>TRBD1|TRBV9|TRBJ1-1
CASSARPDRAGTEAFF